These 23 T cell receptor beta chains share one sample of origin, sequenced in a study of T-cell memory formation after mild COVID-19. TCRdb reanalysed the 5' RACE reads using MiXCR and keeps one entry per CDR3 protein. The data hold more than 100,000 distinct CDR3 sequences, with 15% to 20% observed a single time. Sequencing input: PBMCs or a T cell subset sorted from them (not recorded which). These receptors were collected from a man aged 18-30 years who had mild COVID-19 (a few samples of this study predate the infection). Cell type and time point are not known.

This clonotype was detected a few times. J is TRBJ2-4 and V is TRBV3-1, with D tentatively TRBD1 (6 bases). Germline assignment: CDR1 LGHDT and CDR2 YNNKEL (reference sequence). V lost 0 bases, J lost 7 bases, and 10 bases lay in between. The CDR3 runs 14 residues. CDR3 amino acids: CASSQDRGPNIQYF. In nucleotides, the CDR3 is TGTGCCAGCAGCCAAGACAGGGGCCCGAACATTCAGTACTTC.

The chain employs TRBV7-2 and TRBJ2-1; D ambiguous. From germline, CDR1 is SGHTA and CDR2 FQGNSA. The V and J ends lost 4 bases and 4 bases respectively, with 11 bases between them. This CDR3 is 14 amino acids long. The CDR3: CASSSVSSYNEQFF. In nucleotides, the CDR3 is TGTGCCAGCAGCTCGGTGAGCTCGTACAATGAGCAGTTCTTC. Complete variable domain (other parts from reference TRBV7-2 and TRBJ2-1): GAGVSQSPSNKVTEKGKDVELRCDPISGHTALYWYRQSLGQGLEFLIYFQGNSAPDKSGLPSDRFSAERTGGSVSTLTIQRTQQEDSAVYLCASSSVSSYNEQFFGPGTRLTVL.

This clonotype rates as medium-sized (0.01 to 0.1%). The gene calls are TRBV7-8 and TRBJ2-7; D remains ambiguous. This CDR3 spans 16 amino acids. V was cut by 0 bases and J by 3 bases, with 15 bases left in between. Germline-derived CDR1 and CDR2 are SGHVS and FQNEAQ. For the CDR3, the DNA is TGTGCCAGCAGCTTAGCGCTCGACCCCTCGGGCTACGAGCAGTACTTC. This codes for CASSLALDPSGYEQYF.

This chain links TRBV20-1 with TRBJ2-5; D call uncertain. Germline loops: CDR1 DFQATT, CDR2 SNEGSKA (reference sequence). The CDR3 is 14 residues long. The V end was cut by 1 base, the J end by 5 bases, with 14 bases between. CDR3 in DNA: TGCAGTGCTAGAGTATCCTCTCTAGGCGAGACCCAGTACTTC. Translated: CSARVSSLGETQYF.

This clonotype showed up just a few times. The J gene is TRBJ2-7, the V gene TRBV7-2, with 7 bases identical to TRBD1. Germline-derived CDR1 and CDR2 are SGHTA and FQGNSA. This CDR3 has 14 residues. V lost 3 bases and J lost 1; bases outside the gene matches: 3. The CDR3 sequence: CASSFIQGSYEQYF. CDR3 nucleotide sequence: TGTGCCAGCAGCTTTATACAGGGGTCCTACGAGCAGTACTTC.

This clonotype has just a few counts. J is TRBJ2-1 and V is TRBV5-5; no firm D call. Trimming took off 0 bases at V and 2 bases at J, with 9 bases between the two ends. The CDR3 extends over 15 amino acids. Germline V gives CDR1 SGHKS, CDR2 YYEKEE (reference sequence). The CDR3 loop reads CASSLAIDTYNEQFF. DNA of the CDR3: TGTGCCAGCAGCTTGGCTATTGACACCTACAATGAGCAGTTCTTC.

In its sample, this clonotype was seen a few times. This chain links TRBV5-1 with TRBJ1-4; no definite D call. The CDR3 is made up of 12 amino acids. V lost 4 bases and J 8 bases, leaving 9 bases between the germline ends. Germline V CDR1 and CDR2: SGHRS, YFSETQ. CDR3: CASSRTGEKLFF. As DNA, the CDR3 is TGCGCCAGCAGCCGGACGGGAGAAAAACTGTTTTTT.

This clonotype was observed a few times. V and J are TRBV19 and TRBJ2-1, with 12 bases matching TRBD2. The CDR3 is made up of 14 amino acids. V shed 5 bases and J 8 bases; nucleotides not matched to a gene: 4. CDR1 is LNHDA, CDR2 SQIVND, per germline (reference sequence). This CDR3 is CASSPRLAGDEQFF. CDR3 bases: TGTGCCAGTAGTCCGAGACTAGCGGGGGATGAGCAGTTCTTC.

This clonotype has a count of ten or more. The chain is built from TRBV4-1 and TRBJ1-6, with a tentative D call TRBD1 (5 bases). CDR1 is MGHRA and CDR2 is YSYEKL in the germline V gene. The CDR3 covers 17 residues. The V end lost 1 base, the J end lost 7 bases, and 17 bases lay between the germline ends. In DNA, the CDR3 is TGCGCCAGCAGCCAAGCTAGATTAGGGGCGGGAAATTCACCCCTCCACTTT. Protein sequence: CASSQARLGAGNSPLHF.

The chain uses TRBV18 and TRBJ1-4, with D possibly being TRBD1 (6 bases). Germline CDR1 reads KGHSH; CDR2 reads LQKENI. Trimming took off 3 bases at V and 1 base at J, with 9 bases between the two ends. This CDR3 is built from 15 residues. In DNA form, the CDR3 reads TGTGCCAGCTCACCCCGGACAGTAACTAATGAAAAACTGTTTTTT. Protein: CASSPRTVTNEKLFF.

This chain uses TRBV5-1 with TRBJ1-2; no definite D call. The CDR3 loop spans 14 amino acids. Looked up from germline, CDR1 is SGHRS and CDR2 is YFSETQ. Trimming took 1 base from V and 0 from J, leaving 7 bases between them. The CDR3 sequence is CASSLMQSNYGYTF. The CDR3 nucleotides read TGCGCCAGCAGCTTGATGCAGTCTAACTATGGCTACACCTTC.

The chain joins TRBV27 to TRBJ1-1; 7 positions agree with TRBD1. This CDR3 is built from 15 residues. From germline, CDR1 is MNHEY and CDR2 SMNVEV (reference sequence). With V trimmed by 3 bases and J by 2 bases, 6 bases remained unmatched. Here the CDR3 DNA reads TGTGCCAGCAGTTTCGCCGGGACAGTTAACACTGAAGCTTTCTTT. It translates to CASSFAGTVNTEAFF.

This clonotype was counted only a few times. The chain carries TRBV27 and TRBJ1-2; a possible D gene is TRBD1 (6 bases). CDR1 and CDR2 (germline): MNHEY, SMNVEV (reference sequence). The germline V and J ends were trimmed by 4 bases and 6 bases, with 12 bases remaining between them. The CDR3 runs 13 residues. For the CDR3, the DNA is TGTGCCAGCAGTTCCACAGGGACCCATGGCTACACCTTC. This codes for CASSSTGTHGYTF.

This clonotype has a handful of counts. The chain is built from TRBV24-1 and TRBJ1-5, with D perhaps matching TRBD1 (5 bases). This CDR3 spans 14 amino acids. Germline CDR1 reads KGHDR; CDR2 reads SFDVKD. V dropped 7 bases and J dropped 8 bases, with 17 bases sitting between them. CDR3 bases: TGTGCCACCAGCGAAACAGGAGCTGAGAAGCCCCAGCATTTT. Protein product: CATSETGAEKPQHF.

This chain uses TRBV14 with TRBJ2-3, with a tentative D call TRBD1 (6 bases). Per germline, CDR1 SGHDN and CDR2 FVKESK. The CDR3 sequence is 14 residues long. The germline V and J ends were trimmed by 5 bases and 1 base, with 10 bases remaining between them. The CDR3 loop is CASSDGQRTDTQYF. CDR3 DNA: TGTGCCAGCAGCGACGGACAGCGCACAGATACGCAGTATTTT.

In its sample, this clonotype was seen once. The chain combines TRBV11-2 with TRBJ2-2, with TRBD2 matching 14 bases. Germline trimming cut 5 bases from V and 5 bases from J; bases unmatched to any gene: 4. The V gene's germline CDR1 is SGHAT and CDR2 FQNNGV. The CDR3 runs 16 residues. Here the CDR3 reads CASSLRLAGGTGELFF. CDR3 nucleotide sequence: TGTGCCAGCAGCCTCAGACTAGCGGGGGGGACCGGGGAGCTGTTTTTT. The complete variable domain, with remaining parts taken from reference TRBV11-2 and TRBJ2-2, reads EAGVAQSPRYKIIEKRQSVAFWCNPISGHATLYWYQQILGQGPKLLIQFQNNGVVDDSQLPKDRFSAERLKGVDSTLKIQPAKLEDSAVYLCASSLRLAGGTGELFFGEGSRLTVL.

The chain combines TRBV6-2 or TRBV6-3 with TRBJ2-3, with 7 bases matching TRBD2. CDR1 and CDR2 from the germline V gene are MNHEY and SVGEGT. V shed 7 bases and J 14 bases; nucleotides not matched to a gene: 15. The CDR3 is made up of 13 amino acids. The CDR3 bases are TGTGCCAGCACCGGAGGTGGGGACTATTCGACGTATTTT. It specifies CASTGGGDYSTYF.

This clonotype was observed at least ten times. The chain couples TRBV6-6 to TRBJ2-7; 8 nucleotides align to TRBD1. Germline V lookup: CDR1 MNHNY, CDR2 SVGAGI (reference sequence). The junction had 4 bases not matched to a gene; V was cut back by 4 bases and J by 5 bases. The length of the CDR3 is 13 residues. Here the CDR3 DNA reads TGTGCCAGCAGTTCTGACAGGGGTAACGAGCAGTACTTC. Translated, it gives CASSSDRGNEQYF.

This clonotype was picked up a small number of times. The chain is built from TRBV7-2 and TRBJ2-3; D is possibly TRBD1 (6 bases). This CDR3 contains 13 residues. Per the germline V gene, CDR1 is SGHTA and CDR2 is FQGNSA. V lost 5 bases and J lost 6, with 12 bases in between. CDR3 sequence (DNA): TGTGCCAGCAGCGCTGGACAGTCCGATACGCAGTATTTT. Translation: CASSAGQSDTQYF.

The table lists this clonotype with many counts. The rearrangement links TRBV7-2 to TRBJ1-5; possible D gene TRBD1, 5 bases. Germline lookup yields CDR1 SGHTA and CDR2 FQGNSA. The CDR3 totals 14 residues. V was cut by 1 base and J by 1 base, with 5 bases left in between. CDR3 nucleotide sequence: TGTGCCAGCAGCTTAGGACAGAGCAATCAGCCCCAGCATTTT. Its protein product is CASSLGQSNQPQHF.

In its sample, this clonotype was seen once. V usage is TRBV7-2 and J usage is TRBJ2-3; 8 bases agree with TRBD2. The J segment lost 4 bases and the V segment lost 4 bases, leaving 7 bases of the junction unmatched. Per germline, CDR1 SGHTA and CDR2 FQGNSA. CDR3 size: 15 residues. CDR3 sequence: CASSWRLAGPDTQYF. CDR3 coding DNA: TGTGCCAGCAGCTGGCGCCTAGCGGGCCCAGATACGCAGTATTTT.

The chain couples TRBV4-1 to TRBJ2-3; no clear D. V shed 3 bases and J shed 5 bases, with 21 bases lying between them. Germline assignment: CDR1 MGHRA and CDR2 YSYEKL. The CDR3 covers 17 residues. In DNA, the CDR3 is TGCGCCAGCAGCCAGGCCGCATCGCTCGGTTTAGTAGATACGCAGTATTTT. Translated, it gives CASSQAASLGLVDTQYF.

The chain carries TRBV20-1 and TRBJ2-1, with 12 bases fitting TRBD2. CDR3 length equals 16 residues. Trimming removed 3 bases from V and 10 bases from J; junction bases left unmatched: 13. CDR1 is DFQATT and CDR2 is SNEGSKA in the germline V gene (reference sequence). The CDR3: CSASLPTSGGFEEQFF. CDR3 nucleotide sequence: TGCAGTGCTAGCCTCCCCACTAGCGGGGGGTTTGAAGAGCAGTTCTTC.